This T cell receptor beta chain originates from a study of vaccination and CD4 T cells after COVID-19. Study as a whole: Convalescent patients gave post-COVID blood a median around 91 days post-diagnosis, range 35 to 161. Overlapping spike peptides served as the stimulus for the cells. These peptides came from SARS-CoV-2 and from the common cold coronaviruses HCoV-NL63, HCoV-OC43 and HCoV-229E.

About this clonotype: The antigen remains undetermined.

Stated treatment: roughly ten-day PBMC culture with coronavirus spike peptide pools or control peptides (ViraFEST assay). These CD4+ T cells came from an unexposed donor, sampled before the COVID-19 pandemic (2011-2018). ViraFEST stimulated the growth of antigen-specific T cells using peptide pools and subsequently profiled their TCRs by sequencing. Researchers grew the cells for around 10 days and then pulled out CD4+ T cells by negative selection. This CDR3 is 14 amino acids long. Germline trimming cut 5 bases from V and 4 bases from J; bases unmatched to any gene: 5. Scientists ran DNA taken from cultured CD4+ T cells through the Oncomine TCR Beta short-read assay for sequencing. Researchers extracted genomic DNA from CD4+ T cells that had been cultured. TCRdb analysed the PCR reads with MiXCR anew, one entry per CDR3 protein. The table shows more than 6,500 distinct CDR3 sequences, with 38% occurring only once.

J is TRBJ1-2 and V is TRBV12-3 or TRBV12-4, with TRBD1 matching over 9 bases. The sequenced sample consisted of CD4+ T cells from blood, cultured in vitro. The clonotype was recovered from a human donor in good health. The chain's CDR3 is CASSPRQGVYGYTF. CDR3 nucleotides: TGTGCCAGCAGTCCTAGACAGGGGGTCTATGGCTACACCTTC.